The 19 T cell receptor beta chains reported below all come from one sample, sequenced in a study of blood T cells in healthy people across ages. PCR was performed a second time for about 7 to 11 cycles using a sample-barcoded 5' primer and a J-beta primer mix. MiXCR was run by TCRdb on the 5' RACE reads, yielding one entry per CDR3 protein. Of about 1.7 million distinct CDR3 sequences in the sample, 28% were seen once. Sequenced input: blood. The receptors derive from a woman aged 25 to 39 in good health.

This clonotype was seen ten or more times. The CDR3 region has the DNA TGCGCCAGCAGCCAAGATTACCCAGCCATTCAGTACTTC. Protein: CASSQDYPAIQYF. The chain is built from TRBV4-3 and TRBJ2-4; D is ambiguous. CDR3 length: 13 amino acids. Germline V gives CDR1 LGHNA, CDR2 YSLEER. The V end was cut by 0 bases, the J end by 9 bases, with 9 bases between.

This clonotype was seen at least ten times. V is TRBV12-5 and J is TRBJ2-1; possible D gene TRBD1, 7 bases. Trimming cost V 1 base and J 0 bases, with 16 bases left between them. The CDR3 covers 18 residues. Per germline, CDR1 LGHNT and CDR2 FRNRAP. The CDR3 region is CASGLGALRDSSYNEQFF. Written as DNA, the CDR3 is TGTGCTAGTGGTTTGGGCGCTCTGCGGGACAGCTCCTACAATGAGCAGTTCTTC.

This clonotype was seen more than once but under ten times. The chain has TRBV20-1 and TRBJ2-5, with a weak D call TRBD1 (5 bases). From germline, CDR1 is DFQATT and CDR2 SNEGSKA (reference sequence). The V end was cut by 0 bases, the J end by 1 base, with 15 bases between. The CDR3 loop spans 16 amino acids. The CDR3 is CSARDLETVIQETQYF. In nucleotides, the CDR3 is TGCAGTGCTAGAGATCTTGAGACAGTAATCCAAGAGACCCAGTACTTC.

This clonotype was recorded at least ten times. In DNA form, the CDR3 reads TGCGCCAGCAGCCCGGACTCCCCGAACGACGAGCAGTACTTC. It specifies CASSPDSPNDEQYF. The chain joins TRBV5-1 to TRBJ2-7; perhaps TRBD2 as D (5 bases). Trimming took off 4 bases at V and 5 bases at J, with 16 bases between the two ends. The CDR3 spans 14 residues. Germline V gene data show CDR1 as SGHRS and CDR2 as YFSETQ.

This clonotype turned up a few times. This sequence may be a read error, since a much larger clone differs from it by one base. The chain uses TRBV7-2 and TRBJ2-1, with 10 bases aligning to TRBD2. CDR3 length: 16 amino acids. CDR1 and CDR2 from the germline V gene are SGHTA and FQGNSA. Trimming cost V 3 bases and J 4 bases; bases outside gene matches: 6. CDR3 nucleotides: TGTGCCAGCAGCTTGAGTCTACTAGCGGGGTACAATGAGCAGTTCTTC. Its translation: CASSLSLLAGYNEQFF.

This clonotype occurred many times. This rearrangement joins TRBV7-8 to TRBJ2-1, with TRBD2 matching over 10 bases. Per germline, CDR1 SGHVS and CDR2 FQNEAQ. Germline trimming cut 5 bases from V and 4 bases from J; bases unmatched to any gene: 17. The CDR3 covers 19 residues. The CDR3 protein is CASSPGRQSGRGMYNEQFF. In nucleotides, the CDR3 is TGTGCCAGCAGCCCGGGGAGGCAAAGCGGGAGGGGGATGTACAATGAGCAGTTCTTC.

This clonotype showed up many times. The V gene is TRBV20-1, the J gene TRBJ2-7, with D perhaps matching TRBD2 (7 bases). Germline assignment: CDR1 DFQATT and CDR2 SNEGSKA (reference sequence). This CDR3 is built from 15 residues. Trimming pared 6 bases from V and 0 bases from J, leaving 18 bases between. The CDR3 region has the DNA TGCAGTGCCCCTGTTGGGGGGGCCAGCTCCTACGAGCAGTACTTC. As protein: CSAPVGGASSYEQYF.

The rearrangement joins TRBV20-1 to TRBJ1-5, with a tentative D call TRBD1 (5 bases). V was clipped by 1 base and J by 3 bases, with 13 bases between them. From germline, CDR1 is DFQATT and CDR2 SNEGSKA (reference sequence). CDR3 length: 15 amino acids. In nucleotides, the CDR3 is TGCAGTGCTAGAGGGTCCGAGGGGAACAATCAGCCCCAGCATTTT. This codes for CSARGSEGNNQPQHF.

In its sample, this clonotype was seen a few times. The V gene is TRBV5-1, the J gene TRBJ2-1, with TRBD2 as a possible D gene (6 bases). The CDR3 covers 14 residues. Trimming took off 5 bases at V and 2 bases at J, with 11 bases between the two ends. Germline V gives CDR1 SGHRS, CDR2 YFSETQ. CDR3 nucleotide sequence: TGCGCCAGCAGGAGGGACTCTCCCTACAATGAGCAGTTCTTC. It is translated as CASRRDSPYNEQFF.

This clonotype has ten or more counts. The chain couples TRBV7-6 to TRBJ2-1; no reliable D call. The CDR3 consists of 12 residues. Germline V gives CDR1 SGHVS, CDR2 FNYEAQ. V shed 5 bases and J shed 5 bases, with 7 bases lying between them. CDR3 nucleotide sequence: TGTGCCAGCAGCCAGTCCAACAATGAGCAGTTCTTC. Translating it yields CASSQSNNEQFF.

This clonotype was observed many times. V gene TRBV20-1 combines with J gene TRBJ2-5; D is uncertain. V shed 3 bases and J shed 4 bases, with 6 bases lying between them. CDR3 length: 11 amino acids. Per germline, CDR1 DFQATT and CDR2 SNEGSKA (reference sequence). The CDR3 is CSARNLETQYF. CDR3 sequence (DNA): TGCAGTGCTAGGAATTTAGAGACCCAGTACTTC.

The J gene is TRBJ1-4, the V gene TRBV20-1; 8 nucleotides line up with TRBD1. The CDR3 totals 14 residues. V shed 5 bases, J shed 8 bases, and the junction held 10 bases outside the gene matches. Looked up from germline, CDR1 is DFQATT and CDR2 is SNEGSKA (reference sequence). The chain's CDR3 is CSAASDREGEKLFF. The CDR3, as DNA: TGCAGTGCTGCCTCGGACAGGGAAGGCGAAAAACTGTTTTTT.

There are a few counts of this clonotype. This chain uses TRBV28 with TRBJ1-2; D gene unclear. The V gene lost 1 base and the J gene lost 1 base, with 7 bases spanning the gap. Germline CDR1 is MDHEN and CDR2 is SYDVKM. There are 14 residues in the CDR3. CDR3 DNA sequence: TGTGCCAGCAGTTTATCGGAGTTTAACTATGGCTACACCTTC. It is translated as CASSLSEFNYGYTF.

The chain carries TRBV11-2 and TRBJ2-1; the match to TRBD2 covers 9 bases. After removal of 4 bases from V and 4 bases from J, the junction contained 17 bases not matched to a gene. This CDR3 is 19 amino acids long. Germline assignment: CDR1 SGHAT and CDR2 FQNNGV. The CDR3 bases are TGTGCCAGCAGCTCGCCCCTCACGGCGGGAGGGCCCCCATACAATGAGCAGTTCTTC. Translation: CASSSPLTAGGPPYNEQFF.

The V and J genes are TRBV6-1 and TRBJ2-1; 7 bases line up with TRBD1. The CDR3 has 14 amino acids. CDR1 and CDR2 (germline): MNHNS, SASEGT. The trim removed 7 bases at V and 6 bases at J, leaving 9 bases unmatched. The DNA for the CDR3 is TGTGCCAGCACCGGACAGGCCCTGGGCAATGAGCAGTTCTTC. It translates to CASTGQALGNEQFF.

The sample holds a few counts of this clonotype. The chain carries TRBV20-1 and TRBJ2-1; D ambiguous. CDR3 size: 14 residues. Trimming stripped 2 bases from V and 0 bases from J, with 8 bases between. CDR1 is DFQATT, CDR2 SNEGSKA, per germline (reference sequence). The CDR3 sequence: CSARSIGSYNEQFF. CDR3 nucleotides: TGCAGTGCTAGATCGATAGGCTCCTACAATGAGCAGTTCTTC.

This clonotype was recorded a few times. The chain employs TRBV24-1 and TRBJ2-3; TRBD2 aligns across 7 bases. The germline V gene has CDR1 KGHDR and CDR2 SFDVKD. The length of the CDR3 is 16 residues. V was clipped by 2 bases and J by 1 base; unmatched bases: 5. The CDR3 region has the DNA TGTGCCACCAGTGATTACGGCGGGGGTGGCACAGATACGCAGTATTTT. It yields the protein CATSDYGGGGTDTQYF.

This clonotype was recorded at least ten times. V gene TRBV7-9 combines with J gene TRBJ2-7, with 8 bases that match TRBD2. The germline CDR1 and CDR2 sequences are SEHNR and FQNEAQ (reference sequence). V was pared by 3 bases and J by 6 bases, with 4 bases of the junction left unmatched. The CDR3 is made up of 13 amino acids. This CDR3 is CASSFPAGGEQYF. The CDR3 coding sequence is TGTGCCAGCAGCTTTCCTGCGGGGGGCGAGCAGTACTTC. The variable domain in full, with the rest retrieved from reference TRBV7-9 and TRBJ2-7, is DTGVSQNPRHKITKRGQNVTFRCDPISEHNRLYWYRQTLGQGPEFLTYFQNEAQLEKSRLLSDRFSAERPKGSFSTLEIQRTEQGDSAMYLCASSFPAGGEQYFGPGTRLTVT.

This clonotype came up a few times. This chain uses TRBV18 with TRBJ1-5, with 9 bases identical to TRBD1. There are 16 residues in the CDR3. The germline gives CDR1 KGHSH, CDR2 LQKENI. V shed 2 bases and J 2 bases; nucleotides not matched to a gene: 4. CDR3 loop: CASSPSGQGGNQPQHF. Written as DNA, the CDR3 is TGTGCCAGCTCACCATCGGGACAGGGCGGCAATCAGCCCCAGCATTTT.